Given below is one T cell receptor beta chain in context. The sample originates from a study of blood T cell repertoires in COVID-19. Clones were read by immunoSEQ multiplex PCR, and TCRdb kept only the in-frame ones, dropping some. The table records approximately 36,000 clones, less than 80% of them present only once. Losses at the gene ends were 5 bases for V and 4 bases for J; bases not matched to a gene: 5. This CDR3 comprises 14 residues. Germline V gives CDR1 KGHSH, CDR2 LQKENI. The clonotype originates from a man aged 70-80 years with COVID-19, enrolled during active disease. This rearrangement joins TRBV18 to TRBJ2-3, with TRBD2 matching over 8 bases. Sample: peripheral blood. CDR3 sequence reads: CASSTTRGADTQYF. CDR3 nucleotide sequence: TGTGCCAGCTCAACAACGCGGGGGGCAGATACGCAGTATTTT.